The T cell receptor beta chain described here comes from a study of CD8 T cells in Susac syndrome. Sequencing of TCR beta was undertaken in CD8+ and CD4+ T cells derived from blood. Bulk CD8+ and CD4+ cells came from magnetic negative isolation; CD8+ TEMRA by FACS. It was with random hexamers that about 0.45 to 1 ug RNA was reverse transcribed. TCRdb itself ran the immunoSEQ multiplex PCR reads through MiXCR, one entry per CDR3 protein. The table lists some 170,000 distinct CDR3 sequences, 80% to 95% of them singletons. The sequencing input was CD4+ T cells from PBMCs. This clonotype was obtained from a human donor in good health.

Here the CDR3 reads CASSLVNGGAGNEQFF. Written as DNA, the CDR3 is TGCGCCAGCAGCTTGGTCAACGGGGGGGCAGGCAATGAGCAGTTCTTC. This sequence joins TRBV5-1 and TRBJ2-1, with 8 bases that match TRBD2. Trimming took 0 bases from V and 6 from J; bases not matched to a gene: 8. Germline V gene sequence: CDR1 SGHRS, CDR2 YFSETQ. The CDR3 is 16 amino acids.